Detailed here is one TCR beta chain. Its antigen is not identified. Some clones are missing from TCRdb's copy, which holds only in-frame ones; the method was immunoSEQ multiplex PCR. The sample shows around 130,000 clones, 70% to 90% of them seen only once. This sample is part of a study of cytomegalovirus exposure and HLA in healthy donors. The CDR3 sequence is 15 residues long. The V gene's germline CDR1 is SGHRS and CDR2 YFSETQ. Trimming stripped 1 base from V and 1 base from J, with 11 bases between. Study-wide results and limits: Rare TCR sequences dominated, though some public TCRs recurred in many donors.

The clonotype comes from a woman in her 30s in good health and CMV-seronegative. The gene calls are TRBV5-1 and TRBJ1-1; a possible D gene is TRBD1 (6 bases). The sample comprised PBMCs. In DNA form, the CDR3 reads TGCGCCAGCAGCTTGCAGGGGCCATCGAACACTGAAGCTTTCTTT. Translated, it gives CASSLQGPSNTEAFF.